A selection of T cell receptor beta chains follows, all from one sample in a study of vaccination effects on CD4 cells after COVID-19. No cognate antigen is known for these TCRs. The protocol was immunoSEQ multiplex PCR, while the TCRdb copy is restricted to in-frame clones and leaves out a portion. The table has about 73,000 clones, roughly four fifths seen once. Sequences were derived from CD4+ T cells from PBMCs cultured without peptide, sampled after COVID-19 vaccination. These receptors all come from a human donor who received a COVID-19 vaccine. The CDR3 runs from the conserved cysteine through the conserved F or W. D genes are given only for firm matches. Only some rows state a clone size, as once, few, many or a class for expanded clones.

TRBJ1-2 | . | few | TRBV5-4 | CASRLDGLGGYTF | TGTGCCAGCAGGTTGGACGGCCTGGGGGGCTACACCTTC
TRBJ2-6 | TRBD1 | once | TRBV18 | CASAAGTGSSGANVLTF | TGTGCCAGCGCAGCCGGGACAGGGTCCTCTGGGGCCAACGTCCTGACTTTC
TRBJ2-1 | . | . | TRBV18 | CASSQGQNNEQFF | TGTGCCAGCTCACAGGGGCAAAACAATGAGCAGTTCTTC
TRBJ2-5 | TRBD1 | . | TRBV5-1 | CASSYYLTGDGQTQYF | TGCGCCAGCAGCTACTACCTGACAGGGGACGGTCAGACCCAGTACTTC
TRBJ1-2 | . | . | TRBV28 | CASSITQGGDTF | TGTGCCAGCAGTATAACCCAGGGAGGTGACACCTTC
TRBJ2-5 | . | . | TRBV6-2/TRBV6-3 | CASSLFGETQYF | TGTGCCAGCAGTTTATTCGGTGAGACCCAGTACTTC
TRBJ2-3 | . | . | TRBV6-9 | CASSCRASSTDTQYF | TGTGCCAGCAGTTGCAGGGCCTCGAGCACAGATACGCAGTATTTT
TRBJ1-3 | . | . | TRBV9 | CASSVAGGRGNTIYF | TGTGCCAGCAGCGTAGCCGGGGGGCGTGGAAACACCATATATTTT
TRBJ2-1 | . | few | TRBV5-4 | CASSPGTAPHEQFF | TGTGCCAGCAGCCCCGGGACGGCCCCCCATGAGCAGTTCTTC
TRBJ2-5 | . | . | TRBV30 | CAWSFNREETQYF | TGTGCCTGGAGTTTTAACAGGGAGGAGACCCAGTACTTC
TRBJ1-5 | TRBD1 | . | TRBV6-6 | CASSPRQGGRRQPQHF | TGTGCCAGCAGCCCTCGACAGGGAGGACGAAGGCAGCCCCAGCATTTT
TRBJ2-3 | TRBD1 | . | TRBV19 | CASSENTGVGTDTQYF | TGTGCCAGTAGTGAGAACACAGGGGTGGGCACAGATACGCAGTATTTT
TRBJ2-5 | . | . | TRBV4-2 | CASSQTFGVETQYF | TGTGCCAGCAGCCAGACTTTTGGCGTTGAGACCCAGTACTTC
TRBJ1-5 | TRBD1 | . | TRBV4-1 | CASSHEGQGEWPQHF | TGCGCCAGCAGCCACGAGGGACAGGGGGAATGGCCCCAGCATTTT
TRBJ1-6 | TRBD1 | . | TRBV5-1 | CASSFLGGQRNSPLHF | TGCGCCAGCAGCTTCCTGGGGGGACAGAGAAATTCACCCCTCCACTTT
TRBJ1-2 | . | . | TRBV4-1 | CASSQEERRSYGYTF | TGCGCCAGCAGCCAAGAAGAGCGGCGGAGCTATGGCTACACCTTC
TRBJ1-3 | . | . | TRBV5-1 | CASSLERPGASGNTIYF | TGCGCCAGCAGCTTGGAACGCCCTGGGGCGTCTGGAAACACCATATATTTT
TRBJ1-1 | . | . | TRBV2 | CASIRQETNTEAFF | TGTGCCAGCATACGACAGGAGACAAACACTGAAGCTTTCTTT
TRBJ2-2 | TRBD1 | . | TRBV24-1 | CATSDYGGQANTGELFF | TGTGCCACCAGTGACTATGGGGGACAGGCAAACACCGGGGAGCTGTTTTTT
TRBJ2-2 | . | . | TRBV11-2 | CASSLNPTGELFF | TGTGCCAGCAGCTTAAACCCCACCGGGGAGCTGTTTTTT
TRBJ1-2 | TRBD1 | few | TRBV3-1/TRBV3-2 | CASSLDRVRSGYTF | TGTGCCAGCAGCCTTGACAGGGTTCGAAGCGGCTACACCTTC
TRBJ1-1 | . | . | TRBV7-8 | CASSFVELSTEAFF | TGTGCCAGCAGCTTTGTGGAATTAAGCACTGAAGCTTTCTTT
TRBJ2-2 | . | . | TRBV5-5 | CASSLAQIVTGELFF | TGTGCCAGCAGCTTGGCCCAAATTGTGACCGGGGAGCTGTTTTTT
TRBJ1-4 | . | . | TRBV7-8 | CASSQYRATNEKLFF | TGTGCCAGCAGCCAATACAGAGCAACTAATGAAAAACTGTTTTTT
TRBJ2-1 | TRBD2 | . | TRBV7-9 | CASGLAGVYEQFF | TGTGCCAGCGGCCTAGCGGGGGTTTATGAGCAGTTCTTC
TRBJ1-1 | . | once | TRBV5-1 | CASSLANTEAFF | TGCGCCAGCAGCTTGGCAAACACTGAAGCTTTCTTT
TRBJ2-3 | TRBD2 | . | TRBV10-3 | CAISEAGLATDTQYF | TGTGCCATCAGTGAAGCGGGACTAGCAACAGATACGCAGTATTTT
TRBJ1-2 | TRBD1 | once | TRBV11-2 | CASSAPDWTGSGYGYTF | TGTGCCAGCAGCGCACCCGATTGGACAGGGAGCGGCTATGGCTACACCTTC
TRBJ2-3 | . | few | TRBV13 | CASSNTDTQYF | TGTGCCAGCAGCAACACAGATACGCAGTATTTT
TRBJ2-1 | . | . | TRBV7-2 | CASSSQGPSNEQFF | TGTGCCAGCAGCTCACAGGGCCCCTCCAATGAGCAGTTCTTC
TRBJ1-4 | TRBD1 | . | TRBV7-2 | CASSLGTGMTNEKLFF | TGTGCCAGCAGCTTAGGGACAGGGATGACTAATGAAAAACTGTTTTTT
TRBJ1-2 | . | . | TRBV7-2 | CASSLEVRVNYGYTF | TGTGCCAGCAGCTTAGAAGTCAGGGTTAACTATGGCTACACCTTC
TRBJ1-6 | . | . | TRBV7-9 | CASSLIAGGSSPLHF | TGTGCCAGCAGCTTGATCGCTGGGGGGAGTTCACCCCTCCACTTT
TRBJ2-3 | . | . | TRBV5-1 | CASSLAGGPGGTDTQYF | TGCGCCAGCAGCTTGGCGGGGGGCCCGGGGGGCACAGATACGCAGTATTTT
TRBJ1-5 | . | few | TRBV19 | CASSMGNQPQHF | TGTGCCAGTAGTATGGGCAATCAGCCCCAGCATTTT
TRBJ1-1 | TRBD1 | . | TRBV18 | CASSSDRAIAFF | TGTGCCAGCTCATCGGACAGGGCGATAGCTTTCTTT
TRBJ1-5 | . | . | TRBV19 | CASSWDPGSNQPQHF | TGTGCCAGTAGTTGGGACCCCGGCAGCAATCAGCCCCAGCATTTT
TRBJ2-3 | . | . | TRBV5-4 | CASSRGSGIFTDTQYF | TGTGCCAGCAGCAGAGGGTCCGGGATATTCACAGATACGCAGTATTTT
TRBJ1-2 | . | . | TRBV6-6 | CASTTRGQYYGYTF | TGTGCCAGCACCACAAGGGGACAATACTATGGCTACACCTTC
TRBJ2-6 | . | . | TRBV3-1/TRBV3-2 | CASSNSGANVLTF | TGTGCCAGCAGCAACTCTGGGGCCAACGTCCTGACTTTC
TRBJ1-4 | . | . | TRBV24-1 | CATSRVVGREKLFF | TGTGCCACCAGTAGAGTTGTAGGTCGTGAAAAACTGTTTTTT
TRBJ2-3 | TRBD2 | once | TRBV5-1 | CASSRGWGSGALTDTQYF | TGCGCCAGCAGCCGAGGGTGGGGTAGCGGGGCCCTCACAGATACGCAGTATTTT
TRBJ1-5 | TRBD1 | few | TRBV2 | CASAGTGGNQPQHF | TGTGCCAGCGCTGGGACAGGGGGAAATCAGCCCCAGCATTTT
TRBJ2-1 | TRBD2 | . | TRBV6-1 | CASSESGGYNEQFF | TGTGCCAGCAGTGAAAGCGGGGGTTACAATGAGCAGTTCTTC
TRBJ1-5 | TRBD1 | few | TRBV19 | CATQKDDRASQPQHF | TGTGCCACCCAGAAAGACGACAGGGCGTCTCAGCCCCAGCATTTT
TRBJ2-6 | . | . | TRBV5-5 | CASSLDPSSGANVLTF | TGTGCCAGCAGCTTAGACCCAAGCTCTGGGGCCAACGTCCTGACTTTC
TRBJ2-1 | TRBD2 | . | TRBV10-1 | CASSAPGLGYNEQFF | TGCGCCAGCAGTGCACCGGGACTAGGGTACAATGAGCAGTTCTTC
TRBJ2-1 | . | . | TRBV28 | CASAGGYNEQFF | TGTGCCAGCGCAGGGGGGTACAATGAGCAGTTCTTC
TRBJ1-5 | . | . | TRBV19 | CASSPSLSYSNQPQHF | TGTGCCAGTAGTCCCTCCCTCAGTTATAGCAATCAGCCCCAGCATTTT
TRBJ2-3 | . | . | TRBV29-1 | CSVEGESTDTQYF | TGCAGCGTTGAGGGTGAAAGCACAGATACGCAGTATTTT
TRBJ1-3 | . | . | TRBV5-1 | CASSPAWTDTGNTIYF | TGCGCCAGCAGCCCGGCCTGGACAGACACTGGAAACACCATATATTTT
TRBJ2-2 | . | few | TRBV5-1 | CASSFSGSGAGELFF | TGCGCCAGCAGCTTCTCAGGGAGTGGGGCCGGGGAGCTGTTTTTT
TRBJ1-2 | . | . | TRBV3-1/TRBV3-2 | CASSQGHSNYGYTF | TGTGCCAGCAGCCAAGGGCACTCTAACTATGGCTACACCTTC